This TCR beta chain derives from a study of blood T cell repertoires in COVID-19. Study context: The samples span acute and convalescent COVID-19 from the United States, Italy and Spain.

The data were produced by immunoSEQ multiplex PCR, yet TCRdb's version contains in-frame clones alone and is incomplete. Among a few hundred thousand clones, roughly 80% were seen once, and the ten largest hold roughly 5%. V shed 3 bases and J 1 base; nucleotides not matched to a gene: 2. The CDR3 totals 14 residues. The germline V gene encodes CDR1 MDHEN and CDR2 SYDVKM. The chain uses TRBV28 and TRBJ1-1, with TRBD1 matching 7 bases. Sequenced sample: peripheral blood. This TCR was sampled from a human donor in a cohort sampled during active COVID-19. DNA of the CDR3: TGTGCCAGCAGTTTCTACAGGGGGAACACTGAAGCTTTCTTT. Protein product: CASSFYRGNTEAFF.